This paragraph reports one T cell receptor beta chain. Here immunoSEQ multiplex PCR was the method, and the copy in TCRdb shows in-frame clones only, minus some. Of roughly 8,900 clones in the sample, roughly three fifths were seen once. The data were obtained in a study of tissue T cells after allogeneic stem cell transplantation. The CDR3 totals 15 residues. Trimming removed 4 bases at V and 3 bases at J, with 15 bases between. The V gene's germline CDR1 is LGHNT and CDR2 FRNRAP. V and J are TRBV12-5 and TRBJ1-1, with a possible D match to TRBD1 (6 bases). This sequence was found in a woman between 18 and 50 years old with breast cancer. Material: tissue from the ileum, obtained at autopsy. CDR3 DNA: TGTGCTAGTGGTTCCGCGGGTGGGGGGCACACTGAAGCTTTCTTT. The encoded protein is CASGSAGGGHTEAFF.